This T cell receptor (beta chain) was captured in a study of molecular identifiers for immune sequencing clone quantification (dated by TCRdb to the late 2010s). Describing the broader study: For a replicate experiment, RNA from about 21,000 or 97,000 naive CD8 T cells was divided into five aliquots, of which four were sequenced. This methods study benchmarked molecular-identifier clustering-based TCR repertoire sequencing (MIDCIRS) and TCR RNA copy counting, using CD8 T cells to do so.

On the study overall, not on this receptor specifically: Modeling gave about three recovered TCR RNA copies per cell versus 8 to 10 by digital PCR, implying roughly 29% capture efficiency. The naive libraries included spiked-in Jurkat TCR RNA (roughly ten copies' worth), and this Jurkat TCR RNA is not part of the donor repertoire. In CMV-specific effector cells, clones with more than 20 RNA copies contained over 98% of molecules, whereas in naive cells such clones contained under 1% of molecules. A single cell's worth of spiked-in Jurkat TCR RNA was reported detectable even among one million naive CD8 T cells. Highly expanded clone sizes could be underestimated if identical TCR molecules share a barcode. Without barcode sub-clustering, chimeric consensus sequences inflated TCR diversity; chimeras reached as high as 47%.

This clonotype occurred many times. This clone's antigen is unknown. Base qualities were left out, and no much larger clone turns up one base away. The method behind the library was PCR. The run used a NextSeq 500. Bulk TCR libraries were made following a previously described method, with the TCR primers given in Table S5. The Qiagen AllPrep DNA/RNA kit was used to purify total RNA. Before analysis, reads from multiple sequencing runs of one library were combined. On the authors' methods: Only reads with exact TCR constant sequence were kept, trimmed to 150 nt, and grouped by their 12-nt molecular barcodes. Reads within each barcode group were sub-clustered using a 15% Levenshtein threshold, and quality-weighted consensus sequences were constructed for each RNA molecule. Non-functional sequences were filtered out, along with any lower-count sequence sitting one edit away from another sequence. Based on a fit of two negative binomial distributions, barcode sub-clusters having less than 20% of the maximum read count were discarded. The public reads were run again by TCRdb, first through fastp at Q25 and then through MiXCR, and only productive beta chains were kept. A single entry per CDR3 protein holds the most common genes and DNA from its merged rows. In this record, the V and J calls reflect TCRdb's handling and not the investigators' own analysis. In all, the sample holds 400,000 to 600,000 distinct CDR3 sequences, and around 23% of those were seen once. Just over 0.75% of the sample comes from the top ten.

The CDR3 numbers 16 residues from cysteine through phenylalanine. Only CDR3 DNA remains: 48 bases, in frame from the first base. Libraries of naive CD8 T cells were built from approximately 20,000 to 1,000,000 sorted cells, with 10%, 30% or 50% of the purified RNA used. Naive CD8 T cells, defined as CD8+CD4-CCR7+CD45RA+, were FACS-sorted into RLT Plus buffer on a BD FACSAria II. To test detection sensitivity, Jurkat RNA equivalent to more than 9 TCR copies was spiked into samples of roughly 20,000-1,100,000 naive CD8 T cells. Enrichment of CD8 T cells was performed with RosetteSep CD8+ T Cell Enrichment Cocktail and Ficoll-Paque, after which ACK red cell lysis was carried out.

Material for sequencing was naive CD8+ T cells from blood, with Jurkat cell RNA spiked in. Per the publication, the cell subset or site label means: FACS-sorted CD8+CD4-CCR7+CD45RA+ naive T cells. The V and J genes are TRBV21-1 and TRBJ1-1; the DNA was not compared with TRBD1, the D call given in the table. TRBV21-1 is annotated as a pseudogene. This clonotype was sampled from a human donor in good health. Some libraries in this study had Jurkat cell RNA spiked in. CDR3 sequence: CASSEGIKDRVSVPPF. The DNA sequence is as follows: TGTGCCAGCAGCGAGGGAATAAAGGACAGGGTCTCTGTCCCTCCGTTT.